The 30 T cell receptor beta chains below come from one sample, sequenced in a study of a mutant IDH1 vaccine in newly diagnosed glioma listed by TCRdb under 2021. The time point label here, explained by the study, means: week 23, last vaccination. A 20-mer mutant IDH1 peptide at 300 micrograms in Montanide made up each vaccine dose, which was injected subcutaneously together with topical imiquimod. These TCRs' antigens remain unknown. The library was obtained by the immunoSEQ multiplex PCR assay. Entries here come from immuneACCESS through TCRdb and include only in-frame sequences with V and J called. Some clones fail to appear in such tables; in the studies checked, an unresolved V gene covers under half of the shortfall, and the cause of the remainder is unknown. This sample gives tens of thousands of clones in total; around 81% of them show up just once. The ten biggest clones cover about 5.5% of the sample.

This specimen consisted of PBMCs, obtained from a glioma patient whose treatment included an IDH1 peptide vaccine. The receptors were gathered from a man in his forties with glioma.

J is TRBJ1-1 and V is TRBV6-5, with D unclear. Trimming left V 7 bases short and J 0 bases short, with 9 bases between. The CDR3 contains 13 residues. Germline CDR1 and CDR2: MNHEY and SVGAGI. CDR3 nucleotide sequence: TGTGCCAGCAATGCTCATATGAACACTGAAGCTTTCTTT. Translating it yields CASNAHMNTEAFF.

The chain employs TRBV10-2 and TRBJ2-3, with a possible D match to TRBD2 (6 bases). Germline V lookup: CDR1 WSHSY, CDR2 SAAADI. The CDR3 spans 15 residues. Trimming took off 8 bases at V and 0 bases at J, with 15 bases between the two ends. CDR3 in DNA: TGCGCCAGCGACGCGGGACTGGCTAGCACAGATACGCAGTATTTT. This encodes CASDAGLASTDTQYF.

The chain recombines TRBV11-2 with TRBJ1-1; D remains ambiguous. CDR3 length equals 14 residues. Germline V gives CDR1 SGHAT, CDR2 FQNNGV. Between the trimmed V and J ends, which lost 1 base and 5 bases, there was a span of 11 bases. CDR3 in DNA: TGTGCCAGCAGCTTAGTTGGGATGGGGACTGAAGCTTTCTTT. Translating it yields CASSLVGMGTEAFF. Full variable domain (missing parts from reference TRBV11-2 and TRBJ1-1): EAGVAQSPRYKIIEKRQSVAFWCNPISGHATLYWYQQILGQGPKLLIQFQNNGVVDDSQLPKDRFSAERLKGVDSTLKIQPAKLEDSAVYLCASSLVGMGTEAFFGQGTRLTVV.

CDR3 in DNA: TGTGCCAGCACCCCCCTTACAGGGAACACTGAAGCTTTCTTT. As protein: CASTPLTGNTEAFF. The J gene is TRBJ1-1, the V gene TRBV6-6, with a weak D call TRBD1 (5 bases). Germline values: CDR1 MNHNY, CDR2 SVGAGI (reference sequence). The CDR3 has 14 residues. Trimming left V 7 bases short and J 1 base short, with 13 bases between.

The chain employs TRBV19 and TRBJ2-1; 7 nucleotides line up with TRBD2. This CDR3 region has 15 residues. Germline CDR1 LNHDA, CDR2 SQIVND (reference sequence). The ends lost 2 bases at V and 7 bases at J; junction bases unmatched: 8. CDR3 region: CASSIRGRAGNEQFF. For the CDR3, the DNA is TGTGCCAGTAGTATACGAGGGAGGGCCGGTAATGAGCAGTTCTTC.

This clone was counted only a few times. The V gene is TRBV5-1, the J gene TRBJ1-5, with D unresolved. The CDR3 consists of 13 residues. Germline-derived CDR1 and CDR2 are SGHRS and YFSETQ. The V end was cut by 4 bases, the J end by 4 bases, with 9 bases between. CDR3 protein: CASSPAGNQPQHF. CDR3 in DNA: TGCGCCAGCAGCCCGGCCGGGAATCAGCCCCAGCATTTT.

The chain uses TRBV28 and TRBJ2-5, with 14 positions matching TRBD2. The CDR3 contains 15 residues. Germline V CDR1 and CDR2: MDHEN, SYDVKM. J lost 5 bases, V lost 6 bases, and 5 bases had no gene match. This chain's CDR3 is CASSQRLAGGETQYF. In DNA, the CDR3 is TGTGCCAGCAGCCAAAGACTAGCGGGAGGGGAGACCCAGTACTTC.

The chain uses TRBV29-1 and TRBJ1-2, with D possibly matching TRBD1 (6 bases). V was cut by 2 bases and J by 4 bases, with 11 bases left in between. The CDR3 sequence is 13 residues long. CDR1 is SQVTM, CDR2 ANQGSEA, per germline. The CDR3, as DNA: TGCAGCGTTGAAAGGGGGGGCGGCTATGGCTACACCTTC. Translation: CSVERGGGYGYTF.

The rearrangement uses TRBV2 and TRBJ2-7; D unclear. Between the trimmed V and J ends, which lost 4 bases and 5 bases, there was a span of 6 bases. CDR3 size: 11 residues. The germline V gene has CDR1 SNHLY and CDR2 FYNNEI. The CDR3 bases are TGTGCCAGCAGTGGGCTACACGAGCAGTACTTC. Translated, it gives CASSGLHEQYF. Filled out from reference TRBV2 and TRBJ2-7, the complete variable domain reads EPEVTQTPSHQVTQMGQEVILRCVPISNHLYFYWYRQILGQKVEFLVSFYNNEISEKSEIFDDQFSVERPDGSNFTLKIRSTKLEDSAMYFCASSGLHEQYFGPGTRLTVT.

The gene calls are TRBV11-2 and TRBJ1-2; possible D gene TRBD1, 5 bases. Per germline, CDR1 SGHAT and CDR2 FQNNGV. This CDR3 has 14 amino acids. V was cut by 3 bases and J by 7 bases, with 15 bases left in between. DNA for the CDR3: TGTGCCAGCAGCTTTGAATGGGGGGGTCGTGGCTACACCTTC. Protein sequence: CASSFEWGGRGYTF.

This clone was recorded only once. The chain recombines TRBV7-2 with TRBJ2-1, with 8 bases that match TRBD2. Germline CDR1 reads SGHTA; CDR2 reads FQGNSA. The CDR3 extends over 16 amino acids. The ends lost 3 bases at V and 1 base at J; junction bases unmatched: 5. The CDR3 DNA sequence: TGTGCCAGCAGCTTCGGCGGGGGGATATCCTACAATGAGCAGTTCTTC. Protein sequence: CASSFGGGISYNEQFF.

This clone was counted once. The chain combines TRBV5-6 with TRBJ2-2; no clear D. Germline V CDR1 and CDR2: SGHDT, YYEEEE. This CDR3 spans 14 amino acids. V lost 4 bases and J 0 bases, leaving 7 bases between the germline ends. CDR3 DNA sequence: TGTGCCAGCAGCCGTACAGCGAACACCGGGGAGCTGTTTTTT. Translation gives CASSRTANTGELFF.

The gene calls are TRBV7-8 and TRBJ1-2; 7 bases line up with TRBD1. J gave up 3 bases and V 0 bases, and 4 bases lay outside the gene matches. Germline V lookup: CDR1 SGHVS, CDR2 FQNEAQ. This CDR3 is built from 15 residues. Written as DNA, the CDR3 is TGTGCCAGCAGCTTAGCGACAACAGGGGACTATGGCTACACCTTC. Protein: CASSLATTGDYGYTF.

The chain combines TRBV7-9 with TRBJ1-6; the D gene is possibly TRBD1 (6 bases). Germline loops: CDR1 SEHNR, CDR2 FQNEAQ (reference sequence). CDR3 length: 14 residues. Deletions cut 5 bases from V and 9 bases from J, with 14 bases between. This CDR3 reads CASSTTGLSSPLHF. The DNA for the CDR3 is TGTGCCAGCAGCACAACAGGGTTGAGTTCACCCCTCCACTTT.

V is TRBV7-3 and J is TRBJ2-3; 14 positions agree with TRBD2. V was pared by 5 bases and J by 0 bases, with 13 bases of the junction left unmatched. Germline V gene data show CDR1 as SGHTA and CDR2 as FQGTGA. The CDR3 has 20 residues. The CDR3 protein is CASSPTRLAGGPGSTDTQYF. CDR3 nucleotide sequence: TGTGCCAGCAGCCCTACAAGACTAGCGGGAGGGCCGGGTAGCACAGATACGCAGTATTTT.

As for this clone: One end of the junction is discordant with germline, which a read error may explain. The J gene is TRBJ1-1, the V gene TRBV29-1, with 7 bases matching TRBD1. Looked up from germline, CDR1 is SQVTM and CDR2 is ANQGSEA. This CDR3 has 14 residues. As DNA, the CDR3 is TGCAGCGTTAAAGAGGGGGCGGTGAACACTGAAGCTTTCTTT. It is translated as CSVKEGAVNTEAFF. Supplemented by reference TRBV29-1 and TRBJ1-1, the full variable domain reads SAVISQKPSRDICQRGTSLTIQCQVDSQVTMMFWYRQQPGQSLTLIATANQGSEATYESGFVIDKFPISRPNLTFSTLTVSNMSPEDSSIYLCSVKEGAVNTEAFFGQGTRLTVV.

The rearrangement joins TRBV9 to TRBJ1-4, with a possible D match to TRBD1 (6 bases). The V end lost 3 bases, the J end lost 9 bases, and 18 bases lay between the germline ends. In germline, CDR1 is SGDLS, CDR2 YYNGEE. This CDR3 has 15 residues. Written as DNA, the CDR3 is TGTGCCAGCAGCGCAGACAGGACATACGCGCAAAAACTGTTTTTT. Amino acid sequence: CASSADRTYAQKLFF.

V usage is TRBV11-2 and J usage is TRBJ2-1, with D unresolved. V lost 4 bases to trimming and J lost 5 bases, with 3 bases between them. Germline lookup yields CDR1 SGHAT and CDR2 FQNNGV. This CDR3 comprises 11 residues. The CDR3 loop reads CASSSNNEQFF. The CDR3, as DNA: TGTGCCAGCAGCTCTAACAATGAGCAGTTCTTC.

The chain has TRBV27 and TRBJ2-7; the match to TRBD1 covers 9 bases. Trimming at V came to 5 bases and at J to 5 bases, leaving 10 bases not matched to a gene. CDR1 MNHEY and CDR2 SMNVEV come from the germline V gene (reference sequence). The CDR3 runs to 15 residues. The CDR3 reads CASSLRRDRVHEQYF. Here the CDR3 DNA reads TGTGCCAGCAGTCTTCGCCGGGACAGGGTCCACGAGCAGTACTTC.

This clone was counted once. The rearrangement joins TRBV7-9 to TRBJ2-3, with D unclear. Germline V gene lookup returns CDR1 SEHNR and CDR2 FQNEAQ (reference sequence). The ends were cut back, 5 bases at V and 6 bases at J, with 6 bases in the middle. The CDR3 runs to 11 residues. The CDR3 nucleotides read TGTGCCAGCAGCCATGGGGATACGCAGTATTTT. Amino acid sequence: CASSHGDTQYF.

A few counts support this clone. The V gene is TRBV5-6, the J gene TRBJ1-5; D remains ambiguous. CDR1 is SGHDT, CDR2 YYEEEE, per germline. This CDR3 has 12 amino acids. V lost 4 bases to trimming and J lost 7 bases, with 9 bases between them. The CDR3 reads CASSLGPQPQHF. DNA of the CDR3: TGTGCCAGCAGCCTGGGCCCCCAGCCCCAGCATTTT. The full variable domain, completed using reference TRBV5-6 and TRBJ1-5, is DAGVTQSPTHLIKTRGQQVTLRCSPKSGHDTVSWYQQALGQGPQFIFQYYEEEERQRGNFPDRFSGHQFPNYSSELNVNALLLGDSALYLCASSLGPQPQHFGDGTRLSIL.

The CDR3 nucleotides read TGTGCCAGCGCCGTAGGGGGGACTAGCACAGATACGCAGTATTTT. Protein sequence: CASAVGGTSTDTQYF. This chain joins TRBV11-3 and TRBJ2-3; D is possibly TRBD1 or TRBD2 (6 bases each). V gave up 8 bases and J gave up 0 bases, with 15 bases separating them. In germline, CDR1 is SGHNT, CDR2 YENEEA. CDR3 size: 15 residues. Complete variable domain (other parts from reference TRBV11-3 and TRBJ2-3): EAGVVQSPRYKIIEKKQPVAFWCNPISGHNTLYWYLQNLGQGPELLIRYENEEAVDDSQLPKDRFSAERLKGVDSTLKIQPAELGDSAVYLCASAVGGTSTDTQYFGPGTRLTVL.

The rearrangement links TRBV5-6 to TRBJ2-7; 8 bases match TRBD1. Losses at the gene ends were 1 base for V and 11 bases for J; bases not matched to a gene: 5. Germline-derived CDR1 and CDR2 are SGHDT and YYEEEE. This CDR3 is built from 12 residues. The CDR3 here is CASSLPSGGKYF. CDR3 in DNA: TGTGCCAGCAGCTTGCCCTCAGGGGGCAAGTACTTC. The variable domain in full, with the rest retrieved from reference TRBV5-6 and TRBJ2-7, is DAGVTQSPTHLIKTRGQQVTLRCSPKSGHDTVSWYQQALGQGPQFIFQYYEEEERQRGNFPDRFSGHQFPNYSSELNVNALLLGDSALYLCASSLPSGGKYFGPGTRLTVT.

The V gene is TRBV5-4, the J gene TRBJ1-3, with 10 bases identical to TRBD1. The V segment lost 4 bases and the J segment 0 bases; nucleotides outside the gene matches: 7. The CDR3 is 17 amino acids. Germline values: CDR1 SGHNT, CDR2 YYREEE (reference sequence). DNA of the CDR3: TGTGCCAGCAGCCTTGGGGGACAGGGGATCTCTGGAAACACCATATATTTT. Its protein product is CASSLGGQGISGNTIYF.

The gene calls are TRBV7-9 and TRBJ2-5; D gene unclear. The J call may not be correct, given that the DNA end is closer to TRBJ2-7. CDR1 and CDR2 from the germline V gene are SEHNR and FQNEAQ (reference sequence). CDR3 length equals 13 residues. The CDR3 here is CASSFLGTYEQYF. The CDR3, as DNA: TGTGCCAGCAGTTTCCTGGGGACCTACGAGCAGTACTTC.

DNA of the CDR3: TGTGCCAGCAGCTTAGGACGGGGAGAGACCCAGTACTTC. This translates into CASSLGRGETQYF. J is TRBJ2-5 and V is TRBV13; D may be TRBD2 (5 bases). The CDR3 runs 13 residues. Germline CDR1 and CDR2: PRHDT and FYEKMQ (reference sequence). The V gene lost 0 bases and the J gene lost 4 bases, with 6 bases spanning the gap.

The V gene is TRBV7-3, the J gene TRBJ2-5, with D hard to call. This CDR3 is built from 13 residues. Trimming took 0 bases from V and 4 from J, leaving 6 bases between them. Germline CDR1 is SGHTA and CDR2 is FQGTGA. The CDR3 spells CASSLTGGETQYF. In DNA form, the CDR3 reads TGTGCCAGCAGCTTAACGGGTGGAGAGACCCAGTACTTC. The whole variable domain, remainder taken from reference TRBV7-3 and TRBJ2-5, is GAGVSQTPSNKVTEKGKYVELRCDPISGHTALYWYRQSLGQGPEFLIYFQGTGAADDSGLPNDRFFAVRPEGSVSTLKIQRTERGDSAVYLCASSLTGGETQYFGPGTRLLVL.

The chain employs TRBV4-2 and TRBJ1-2, with D tentatively TRBD1 (5 bases). V shed 1 base and J shed 4 bases, with 25 bases lying between them. The CDR3 totals 19 residues. CDR1 is LGHNA, CDR2 YNFKEQ, per germline. The chain's CDR3 is CASSQASATPGTRVYGYTF. The CDR3 DNA sequence: TGTGCCAGCAGCCAAGCTAGTGCCACCCCCGGGACGCGAGTCTATGGCTACACCTTC.

The genes are TRBV4-2 and TRBJ1-2, with 8 bases identical to TRBD1. J gave up 4 bases and V 1 base, and 8 bases lay outside the gene matches. The CDR3 spans 16 residues. CDR1 and CDR2 from the germline V gene are LGHNA and YNFKEQ. In DNA, the CDR3 is TGTGCCAGCAGCCAAGGTGGTTCAGGGGGCAGCTATGGCTACACCTTC. This gives the protein CASSQGGSGGSYGYTF.

CDR3 protein: CATSRGGDRNQPQHF. Here the CDR3 DNA reads TGTGCCACCAGCAGAGGGGGGGACCGCAATCAGCCCCAGCATTTT. V usage is TRBV15 and J usage is TRBJ1-5; TRBD1 might be the D (5 bases). The CDR3 contains 15 residues. Germline loops: CDR1 LNHNV, CDR2 YYDKDF (reference sequence). The germline V and J ends were trimmed by 1 base and 2 bases, with 9 bases remaining between them.